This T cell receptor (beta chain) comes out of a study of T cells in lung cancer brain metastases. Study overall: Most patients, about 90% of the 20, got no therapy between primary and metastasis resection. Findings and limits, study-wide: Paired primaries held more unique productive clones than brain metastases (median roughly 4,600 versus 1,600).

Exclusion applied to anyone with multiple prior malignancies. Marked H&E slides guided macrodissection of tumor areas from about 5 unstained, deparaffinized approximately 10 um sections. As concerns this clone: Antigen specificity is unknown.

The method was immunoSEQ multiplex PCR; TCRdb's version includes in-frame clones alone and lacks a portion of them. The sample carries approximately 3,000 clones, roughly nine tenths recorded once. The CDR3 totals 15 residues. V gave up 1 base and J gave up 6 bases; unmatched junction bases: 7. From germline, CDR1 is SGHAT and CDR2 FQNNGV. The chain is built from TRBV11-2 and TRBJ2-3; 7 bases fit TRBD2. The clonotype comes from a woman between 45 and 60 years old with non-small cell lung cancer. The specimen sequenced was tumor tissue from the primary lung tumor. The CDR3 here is CASSLAGGGSDTQYF. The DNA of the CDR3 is TGTGCCAGCAGCTTAGCAGGCGGGGGTAGCGATACGCAGTATTTT.